This T cell receptor (beta chain) appears in the sequencing data of a study of PD-1 blockade in classical Hodgkin lymphoma. Overall study findings and caveats: A significant rise in TCR diversity by C4D1 was seen for CD4+ but not CD8+ cells. Complete responders started with a diversity level that resembled newly diagnosed patients at baseline.

Assay: immunoSEQ multiplex PCR; the TCRdb copy retains only in-frame clones and omits some. The sample contains under 100,000 clones, approximately 88% of which appear only once. The germline V gene encodes CDR1 SEHNR and CDR2 FQNEAQ (reference sequence). V was cut by 1 base and J by 8 bases, with 14 bases left in between. The CDR3 is 14 amino acids. As for this clone: Antigen unknown.

Every single patient, without exception, relapsed after autologous stem cell transplantation, and brentuximab vedotin exposure varied. Sample: peripheral blood mononuclear cells (PBMCs), taken at baseline. The sequence derives from a human donor with classical Hodgkin lymphoma. The chain is built from TRBV7-9 and TRBJ1-1, with D hard to call. The CDR3 loop is CASSLVGGEDEAFF. CDR3 sequence (DNA): TGTGCCAGCAGCTTAGTTGGCGGGGAGGACGAAGCTTTCTTT.